What follows describes a single T cell receptor (beta chain). Its antigen is not known. Germline CDR1 and CDR2: MNHNY and SVGAGI (reference sequence). V was pared by 2 bases and J by 3 bases, with 10 bases between. The CDR3 covers 14 residues. The PCR ran on 60 Vbeta and 13 Jbeta primers. Clones were read by immunoSEQ multiplex PCR, and TCRdb kept only the in-frame ones, dropping some. The sample yields some 180,000 clones, 60% to 85% seen once. This entry is derived from a study of cytomegalovirus exposure and HLA in healthy donors. General study findings and limits: Later on, an analysis tied about 17,000 TCR beta sequences to HLA alleles at 0.05 false discovery rate. In a later analysis, HLA-C alleles had the fewest associated TCRs, DRB1 alleles the most. Cytomegalovirus-associated TCR beta chains were listed, numbering more than 150.

The rearrangement joins TRBV6-6 to TRBJ1-2, with a tentative D call TRBD1 (6 bases). Sequencing was done on a sample of PBMCs. The sequence was obtained from a male donor in good health and CMV-seronegative. The CDR3 reads CASSYGGADYGYTF. The DNA for the CDR3 is TGTGCCAGCAGTTACGGGGGGGCGGACTATGGCTACACCTTC.